One and the same sample provided the 20 T cell receptor beta chains below, sequenced in a study of T cells in Graves' hyperthyroidism and ophthalmopathy (dated by TCRdb to 2018 to 2020). The library came from multiplex PCR. Instrument on record: Illumina HiSeq 2000. TCR beta CDR3 regions were amplified from RNA transcripts. The TCR CDR3 was subjected to a first round of RT-PCR using the HTBI primer set and the Qiagen OneStep RT-PCR kit. Through fastp at Q25 and MiXCR, TCRdb rebuilt clones from the public reads, retaining in-frame beta chains. When rows share a CDR3 protein, they turn into one entry using the most common DNA and genes. Counted in this sample were 400,000 or so distinct CDR3 sequences; 12% to 15% of them appeared once. The top ten clonotypes cover approximately 19% of the sample. Sequencing was performed on blood. The origin of the receptors is an older woman with Graves' ophthalmopathy.

This clonotype was seen a handful of times. Here the CDR3 DNA reads TGTGCCAGCAGCTCACGACTTATTAGCGGGAGAGCCCCCTACGAGCAGTACTTC. This codes for CASSSRLISGRAPYEQYF. The chain links TRBV3-1 to TRBJ2-7; 9 bases line up with TRBD2. J lost 2 bases, V lost 5 bases, and 16 bases had no gene match. CDR3 length: 18 residues. Germline V CDR1 and CDR2: LGHDT, YNNKEL (reference sequence).

This clonotype was seen repeatedly, ten times or more. This CDR3 reads CASGETGRNTGELFF. The CDR3 DNA reads as TGTGCTAGTGGAGAGACAGGGCGTAACACCGGGGAGCTGTTTTTT. The chain combines TRBV12-5 with TRBJ2-2, with TRBD1 identical over 7 bases. The V segment lost 6 bases and the J segment 2 bases; nucleotides outside the gene matches: 6. Germline V gene lookup returns CDR1 LGHNT and CDR2 FRNRAP. The CDR3 length is 15 residues.

This clonotype was found many times. This rearrangement joins TRBV7-9 to TRBJ2-1, with D maybe TRBD1 (6 bases). Trimming cost V 0 bases and J 7 bases, with 10 bases left between them. CDR1 and CDR2 from the germline V gene are SEHNR and FQNEAQ (reference sequence). The CDR3 covers 14 residues. CDR3 loop: CASSLASGVNEQFF. Here the CDR3 DNA reads TGTGCCAGCAGCTTAGCTTCAGGGGTTAATGAGCAGTTCTTC.

As regards this clonotype: One end of the junction does not line up with germline, which may come from a read error. The V and J genes are TRBV7-9 and TRBJ2-3, with TRBD2 matching 8 bases. The CDR3 covers 13 residues. The germline gives CDR1 SEHNR, CDR2 FQNEAQ (reference sequence). CDR3 in DNA: TGTGCCAGCAGCTACGGGGGGGCAGATACGCGGTATTTT. It specifies CASSYGGADTRYF. The entire variable domain, with the rest obtained from reference TRBV7-9 and TRBJ2-3, is as follows: DTGVSQNPRHKITKRGQNVTFRCDPISEHNRLYWYRQTLGQGPEFLTYFQNEAQLEKSRLLSDRFSAERPKGSFSTLEIQRTEQGDSAMYLCASSYGGADTRYFGPGTRLTVL.

In the case of this clonotype: Being one base from a much bigger clone, this may be a read error. The genes are TRBV15 and TRBJ2-7, with 9 bases matching TRBD1. J lost 7 bases, V lost 2 bases, and 9 bases had no gene match. The germline V gene encodes CDR1 LNHNV and CDR2 YYDKDF (reference sequence). The CDR3 contains 15 residues. In DNA, the CDR3 is TGTGCCACCAGCAGACCGGACAGGGGTGAGAGGGAGCAGTACTTC. Protein product: CATSRPDRGEREQYF.

As to this clonotype: A read error may explain this, as a much larger clone is one base away. The J gene is TRBJ2-1, the V gene TRBV12-3 or TRBV12-4, with D uncertain. The CDR3 consists of 14 residues. The CDR3 coding sequence is TGTGCCAGCAGGTCAGAATTAACCTACAATGGGCAGTTCTTC. Amino acid sequence: CASRSELTYNGQFF.

V gene TRBV9 combines with J gene TRBJ2-1; D is ambiguous. V was shortened by 3 bases and J by 3 bases, with 7 bases between the two germline ends. The CDR3 runs to 13 residues. Germline loops: CDR1 SGDLS, CDR2 YYNGEE. CDR3 sequence (DNA): TGTGCCAGCAGCGCCCAACGCTACAATGAGCAGTTCTTC. Amino acid sequence: CASSAQRYNEQFF. Together with reference TRBV9 and TRBJ2-1, the CDR3 gives the full variable domain: DSGVTQTPKHLITATGQRVTLRCSPRSGDLSVYWYQQSLDQGLQFLIQYYNGEERAKGNILERFSAQQFPDLHSELNLSSLELGDSALYFCASSAQRYNEQFFGPGTRLTVL.

At least ten counts were recorded for this clonotype. This sequence joins TRBV7-2 and TRBJ2-1, with 10 nucleotides matching TRBD2. Looked up from germline, CDR1 is SGHTA and CDR2 is FQGNSA. The CDR3 is 15 amino acids. Trimming took 1 base from V and 15 from J; bases not matched to a gene: 12. As DNA, the CDR3 is TGTGCCAGCAGCTTAGAAAGGACTAGCGGAACTAGGAGGTTCTTC. This gives the protein CASSLERTSGTRRFF.

This clonotype was seen ten or more times. The chain employs TRBV20-1 and TRBJ2-3; tentatively, D is TRBD2 (7 bases). This CDR3 is 14 amino acids long. Trimming took off 4 bases at V and 6 bases at J, with 17 bases between the two ends. Germline CDR1 reads DFQATT; CDR2 reads SNEGSKA (reference sequence). CDR3 in amino acids: CSANPLARGDTQYF. In DNA form, the CDR3 reads TGCAGTGCTAACCCACTAGCGAGGGGGGATACGCAGTATTTT.

This clonotype was observed many times. V and J are TRBV3-1 and TRBJ1-1; 11 positions agree with TRBD1. V dropped 3 bases and J dropped 10; count of bases not matched to a gene: 7. The CDR3 length is 14 residues. Germline-derived CDR1 and CDR2 are LGHDT and YNNKEL (reference sequence). The CDR3 region has the DNA TGTGCCAGCAGCCAGGGGACAGGGGGACACGGAGCTTTCTTT. Protein product: CASSQGTGGHGAFF.

This clonotype occurred many times. The chain couples TRBV12-3 or TRBV12-4 to TRBJ2-5; D may be TRBD1 (7 bases). CDR3 length: 16 amino acids. Deletions cut 4 bases from V and 5 bases from J, with 20 bases between. CDR3 bases: TGTGCCAGCAGTTCAAGGATGGAGGGGGCAGGGGAGACCCAGTACTTC. Translating it yields CASSSRMEGAGETQYF.

The CDR3 nucleotides read TGTGCCAGCAGCCAAGATTACAGACAGGGGGTAATCTACGAGCAGTACTTC. It translates to CASSQDYRQGVIYEQYF. This rearrangement joins TRBV14 to TRBJ2-7, with TRBD1 identical over 9 bases. The V gene end was trimmed by 0 bases and the J gene end by 3 bases; junction bases not matched to a gene: 9. The CDR3 is 17 amino acids. The V gene's germline CDR1 is SGHDN and CDR2 FVKESK.

This clonotype was counted many times. V usage is TRBV2 and J usage is TRBJ2-3; possible D gene TRBD1, 6 bases. Germline CDR1 SNHLY, CDR2 FYNNEI. CDR3 length: 15 residues. The V end was cut by 6 bases, the J end by 2 bases, with 15 bases between. The CDR3 DNA follows: TGTGCCAGCAGCGTGGGACACCGAAACACAGATACGCAGTATTTT. Its translation is CASSVGHRNTDTQYF. The full variable domain, in which reference TRBV2 and TRBJ2-3 provide the parts outside the CDR3, is EPEVTQTPSHQVTQMGQEVILRCVPISNHLYFYWYRQILGQKVEFLVSFYNNEISEKSEIFDDQFSVERPDGSNFTLKIRSTKLEDSAMYFCASSVGHRNTDTQYFGPGTRLTVL.

This clonotype was recorded only once. V usage is TRBV7-3 and J usage is TRBJ2-1; D remains ambiguous. Germline V gene sequence: CDR1 SGHTA, CDR2 FQGTGA. CDR3 length: 15 residues. The V gene lost 1 base and the J gene lost 3 bases, with 10 bases spanning the gap. CDR3 sequence: CASSLNGADYNEQFF. CDR3 nucleotide sequence: TGTGCCAGCAGCTTAAACGGTGCGGACTACAATGAGCAGTTCTTC.

This clonotype occurred many times. The chain has TRBV12-3 or TRBV12-4 and TRBJ2-1; 7 bases fit TRBD2. V lost 1 base and J lost 6; bases outside the gene matches: 6. The CDR3 is 15 residues long. CDR3: CASSLESGTPNEQFF. In nucleotides, the CDR3 is TGTGCCAGCAGTTTAGAGAGCGGGACTCCCAATGAGCAGTTCTTC.

This clonotype occurred many times. The rearrangement links TRBV12-3 or TRBV12-4 to TRBJ1-5; 9 bases line up with TRBD1. V dropped 4 bases and J dropped 0; count of bases not matched to a gene: 7. This CDR3 spans 17 amino acids. CDR3 coding DNA: TGTGCCAGCAGTTCCGGGACAGGGTCTTATAGCAATCAGCCCCAGCATTTT. As protein: CASSSGTGSYSNQPQHF.

This chain links TRBV7-9 with TRBJ1-5; 10 bases line up with TRBD1. This CDR3 region has 17 residues. V lost 3 bases, J lost 2 bases, and 7 bases stayed unmatched. The germline V gene has CDR1 SEHNR and CDR2 FQNEAQ (reference sequence). The DNA for the CDR3 is TGTGCCAGCAGCTTGGGGACAGGGGTTGGGGGCAATCAGCCCCAGCATTTT. Translated, it gives CASSLGTGVGGNQPQHF.

This clonotype was seen at least ten times. V and J are TRBV7-9 and TRBJ2-7; D not resolved. V gave up 5 bases and J gave up 5 bases, with 7 bases separating them. The germline V gene has CDR1 SEHNR and CDR2 FQNEAQ (reference sequence). This CDR3 spans 11 amino acids. CDR3 amino acids: CASSIRDEQYF. The CDR3 DNA is TGTGCCAGCAGCATTAGAGACGAGCAGTACTTC.

The V and J genes are TRBV20-1 and TRBJ2-7; 9 bases fit TRBD1. Germline CDR1 DFQATT, CDR2 SNEGSKA (reference sequence). The V gene end was trimmed by 6 bases and the J gene end by 2 bases; junction bases not matched to a gene: 8. CDR3 size: 14 residues. The CDR3 sequence: CSAVNRQGAYEQYF. The CDR3 coding sequence is TGCAGTGCAGTAAATCGACAGGGGGCCTACGAGCAGTACTTC.

This clonotype was picked up a small number of times. The V call is TRBV12-3 or TRBV12-4, the J call TRBJ1-2, with a weak D call TRBD1 (5 bases). Trimming removed 6 bases at V and 3 bases at J, with 11 bases between. This CDR3 region has 13 residues. CDR3 protein: CASSARRDYGYTF. DNA for the CDR3: TGTGCCAGCAGCGCACGCAGGGACTATGGCTACACCTTC.